This T cell receptor (beta chain) was sequenced in a study of CD8+ T cells in alopecia areata. Overall study context: Skin was taken from approximately 6-13-month-old C3H/HeJ graft donors that had spontaneous alopecia and grafted onto approximately 6-11-week-old female C3H/HeJ mice. Study outcomes and limitations: Among the cells sequenced in scalp samples are also the resident alphabeta T cells of normal skin. Clonality exceeded that of normal scalp in lesional scalp, most notably in alopecia totalis/universalis.

The CDR3 runs to 13 residues. Looked up from germline, CDR1 is FNHDT and CDR2 is SITEND (reference sequence). V was clipped by 2 bases and J by 1 base, with 5 bases between them. The sample holds a few counts of this clone. Its antigen is not known. The genes are named according to mouse. Sequencing ends 4 residues short of the CDR3 end; the germline J gene provides the rest. Extraction and reverse transcription of RNA yielded cDNA as the sequencing template. Libraries were prepared by immunoSEQ multiplex PCR; TCRdb keeps only in-frame clonotypes and omits some of them. This sample has some 120,000 clones, each found more than once.

The sequence derives from a C3H/HeJ mouse with alopecia areata. The strain bears MHC haplotype H2-k. This rearrangement joins TRBV19 to TRBJ2-3, with D unresolved. Source material: lesional skin. The CDR3 spells CASSIAGAETLYF. The part of the CDR3 DNA that was read is TGTGCCAGCAGTATTGCTGGTGCAGAA. Filled out from reference TRBV19 and TRBJ2-3, the complete variable domain reads GGIITQTPKFLIGQEGQKLTLKCQQNFNHDTMYWYRQDSGKGLRLIYYSITENDLQKGDLSEGYDASREKKSSFSLTVTSAQKNEMAVFLCASSIAGAETLYFGSGTRLTVL.